Each of the 19 T cell receptor beta chains below was sequenced from the same sample in a study of blood T cell repertoires in COVID-19. Clones were sequenced by immunoSEQ multiplex PCR, and TCRdb holds only the in-frame ones, with some missing. Of roughly 220,000 clones listed, around 88% are singletons. The sequenced sample was PBMCs or T cells enriched from blood (not recorded which). Receptors were obtained from a woman between 50 and 59 years old with acute COVID-19.

This clone was seen once. This chain connects TRBV6-1 to TRBJ1-1; the match to TRBD1 covers 12 bases. The CDR3 has 14 residues. The germline V gene encodes CDR1 MNHNS and CDR2 SASEGT. Germline trimming cut 1 base from V and 10 bases from J; bases unmatched to any gene: 4. CDR3 sequence (DNA): TGTGCCAGCAGTGAAGAGGGACAGGGGGCAGGAGCTTTCTTT. The encoded protein is CASSEEGQGAGAFF.

V is TRBV7-6 and J is TRBJ1-5; no firm D call. Trimming shortened V by 1 base and J by 0 bases, and 10 bases separated the two germline ends. Germline CDR1 and CDR2: SGHVS and FNYEAQ. This CDR3 has 16 amino acids. The CDR3 coding sequence is TGTGCCAGCAGCTTAGGGAGTTCGGATAGCAATCAGCCCCAGCATTTT. It yields the protein CASSLGSSDSNQPQHF.

The gene calls are TRBV18 and TRBJ1-2, with 8 nucleotides matching TRBD1. Trimming at V came to 3 bases and at J to 8 bases, leaving 8 bases not matched to a gene. The V gene's germline CDR1 is KGHSH and CDR2 LQKENI. CDR3 length: 14 amino acids. CDR3: CASSPSGTGEGYTF. The CDR3 nucleotides read TGTGCCAGCTCACCTTCCGGGACAGGTGAGGGCTACACCTTC.

V is TRBV6-1 and J is TRBJ1-1; 7 nucleotides match TRBD1. Looked up from germline, CDR1 is MNHNS and CDR2 is SASEGT. V lost 0 bases and J lost 3; bases outside the gene matches: 10. The CDR3 covers 17 residues. The CDR3 DNA is TGTGCCAGCAGTGAAGCGGTCGGGACAGTAGGGGACACTGAAGCTTTCTTT. It translates to CASSEAVGTVGDTEAFF.

The chain is built from TRBV30 and TRBJ2-5, with TRBD1 identical over 10 bases. The CDR3 length is 15 residues. The ends lost 0 bases at V and 5 bases at J; junction bases unmatched: 6. Germline V CDR1 and CDR2: GTSNPN, SVGIG (reference sequence). The CDR3 nucleotides are TGTGCCTGGAGTGTAGGGGGACAGGGGATTGAGACCCAGTACTTC. It encodes CAWSVGGQGIETQYF. Full variable domain (missing parts from reference TRBV30 and TRBJ2-5): SQTIHQWPATLVQPVGSPLSLECTVEGTSNPNLYWYRQAAGRGLQLLFYSVGIGQISSEVPQNLSASRPQDRQFILSSKKLLLSDSGFYLCAWSVGGQGIETQYFGPGTRLLVL.

In nucleotides, the CDR3 is TGTGCCAGCAGTCCGTCAGGGGTTCTAAATCAGCAGTTCTTC. Translation: CASSPSGVLNQQFF. V and J are TRBV27 and TRBJ2-1, with D possibly being TRBD1 (6 bases). This CDR3 is 14 amino acids long. Deletions cut 5 bases from V and 11 bases from J, with 19 bases between. Germline V gene lookup returns CDR1 MNHEY and CDR2 SMNVEV (reference sequence).

This clone was counted a few times. The J gene is TRBJ1-5, the V gene TRBV7-2; tentative D call: TRBD1 (5 bases). The germline V gene has CDR1 SGHTA and CDR2 FQGNSA. V was clipped by 8 bases and J by 4 bases, with 15 bases between them. The CDR3 sequence is 14 residues long. Here the CDR3 reads CASGSGYYNQPQHF. The CDR3 nucleotides are TGTGCCAGCGGGTCAGGGTATTATAATCAGCCCCAGCATTTT.

The chain recombines TRBV6-5 with TRBJ2-1; D unclear. Between the trimmed V and J ends, which lost 9 bases and 3 bases, there was a span of 6 bases. Germline V CDR1 and CDR2: MNHEY, SVGAGI. The CDR3 totals 11 residues. CDR3 sequence reads: CASNFYNEQFF. As DNA, the CDR3 is TGTGCCAGTAATTTCTACAATGAGCAGTTCTTC.

The chain recombines TRBV4-1 with TRBJ2-3, with TRBD2 identical over 10 bases. The CDR3 has 17 amino acids. Germline CDR1 is MGHRA and CDR2 is YSYEKL. V lost 1 base, J lost 1 base, and 5 bases stayed unmatched. Here the CDR3 reads CASSQAGLAGGTDTQYF. The DNA of the CDR3 is TGCGCCAGCAGCCAAGCCGGGCTAGCGGGAGGCACAGATACGCAGTATTTT.

The rearrangement links TRBV28 to TRBJ2-4, with 8 bases lining up with TRBD1. V was clipped by 5 bases and J by 1 base; unmatched bases: 10. The CDR3 is 17 residues long. Germline values: CDR1 MDHEN, CDR2 SYDVKM. In DNA form, the CDR3 reads TGTGCCAGCAGTCGCTCGGACAGGGTGATTGCCAAAAACATTCAGTACTTC. Encoded protein: CASSRSDRVIAKNIQYF. Full variable domain (remainder filled in from reference TRBV28 and TRBJ2-4): DVKVTQSSRYLVKRTGEKVFLECVQDMDHENMFWYRQDPGLGLRLIYFSYDVKMKEKGDIPEGYSVSREKKERFSLILESASTNQTSMYLCASSRSDRVIAKNIQYFGAGTRLSVL.

This clone was detected a few times. The chain is built from TRBV2 and TRBJ2-3, with 9 bases lining up with TRBD1. Germline-derived CDR1 and CDR2 are SNHLY and FYNNEI. V gave up 6 bases and J gave up 2 bases; unmatched junction bases: 6. CDR3 length equals 15 residues. CDR3 sequence reads: CASRGQGLFTDTQYF. In DNA form, the CDR3 reads TGTGCCAGCAGGGGACAGGGCCTCTTCACAGATACGCAGTATTTT.

The chain recombines TRBV10-3 with TRBJ1-1, with D possibly TRBD1 on 6 matching bases. CDR3 length: 15 amino acids. Trimming pared 6 bases from V and 0 bases from J, leaving 14 bases between. CDR1 ENHRY and CDR2 SYGVKD come from the germline V gene. For the CDR3, the DNA is TGTGCCATCAGCGAACAGACAGGTATGAACACTGAAGCTTTCTTT. Protein: CAISEQTGMNTEAFF.

The genes are TRBV7-6 and TRBJ1-4; 9 bases are shared with TRBD1. With 4 bases clipped from V and 7 bases from J, the junction kept 10 bases outside the gene matches. The CDR3 covers 16 residues. CDR1 SGHVS and CDR2 FNYEAQ come from the germline V gene. The chain's CDR3 is CASSSDPDRGTEKLFF. The CDR3 DNA sequence: TGTGCCAGCAGCTCCGACCCGGACAGGGGAACTGAAAAACTGTTTTTT. Full variable domain (outside the CDR3, taken from reference TRBV7-6 and TRBJ1-4): GAGVSQSPRYKVTKRGQDVALRCDPISGHVSLYWYRQALGQGPEFLTYFNYEAQQDKSGLPNDRFSAERPEGSISTLTIQRTEQRDSAMYRCASSSDPDRGTEKLFFGSGTQLSVL.

The chain couples TRBV28 to TRBJ2-7; perhaps TRBD2 as D (7 bases). The CDR3 totals 15 residues. The germline V and J ends were trimmed by 8 bases and 2 bases, with 19 bases remaining between them. Germline loops: CDR1 MDHEN, CDR2 SYDVKM. The CDR3 DNA is TGTGCCAGCGTAGGGGGGACTATCCAAACCTACGAGCAGTACTTC. Amino acid sequence: CASVGGTIQTYEQYF. The full variable domain, in which reference TRBV28 and TRBJ2-7 provide the parts outside the CDR3, is DVKVTQSSRYLVKRTGEKVFLECVQDMDHENMFWYRQDPGLGLRLIYFSYDVKMKEKGDIPEGYSVSREKKERFSLILESASTNQTSMYLCASVGGTIQTYEQYFGPGTRLTVT.

The chain recombines TRBV28 with TRBJ2-7; TRBD2 aligns across 11 bases. Germline CDR1 MDHEN, CDR2 SYDVKM. V lost 7 bases, J lost 4 bases, and 3 bases stayed unmatched. The CDR3 is 13 residues long. The CDR3 DNA sequence: TGTGCCAGCATGGCTAGCGGGAGGTACGAGCAGTACTTC. Translation gives CASMASGRYEQYF.

The gene calls are TRBV13 and TRBJ2-7, with 9 bases fitting TRBD2. V lost 1 base to trimming and J lost 5 bases; unmatched junction nucleotides: 6. CDR1 is PRHDT, CDR2 FYEKMQ, per germline (reference sequence). This CDR3 has 15 amino acids. CDR3 in amino acids: CASSLAASGIDEQYF. CDR3 coding DNA: TGTGCCAGCAGCTTAGCGGCTAGCGGGATCGACGAGCAGTACTTC.

The chain carries TRBV7-9 and TRBJ1-5; tentative D call: TRBD1 (5 bases). The V end was cut by 5 bases, the J end by 0 bases, with 14 bases between. CDR1 and CDR2 from the germline V gene are SEHNR and FQNEAQ (reference sequence). The CDR3 is 16 residues long. As DNA, the CDR3 is TGTGCCAGCAGCAACGACAGAGATTATAGCAATCAGCCCCAGCATTTT. This translates into CASSNDRDYSNQPQHF.

The J gene is TRBJ2-1, the V gene TRBV19; D possibly corresponds to TRBD2 (5 bases). In germline, CDR1 is LNHDA, CDR2 SQIVND (reference sequence). Between the trimmed V and J ends, which lost 2 bases and 2 bases, there was a span of 16 bases. The CDR3 consists of 17 residues. In DNA, the CDR3 is TGTGCCAGTAGTATAAGAAGTGCGGGCGGAACCTACAATGAGCAGTTCTTC. Its translation: CASSIRSAGGTYNEQFF.

The chain links TRBV30 to TRBJ2-5; a possible D gene is TRBD2 (5 bases). Germline assignment: CDR1 GTSNPN and CDR2 SVGIG (reference sequence). The V gene lost 4 bases and the J gene lost 2 bases, with 11 bases spanning the gap. There are 13 residues in the CDR3. For the CDR3, the DNA is TGTGCCTGGAATGGCCGGGGACAAGAGACCCAGTACTTC. Translated: CAWNGRGQETQYF. The full variable domain, its missing parts supplied by reference TRBV30 and TRBJ2-5, is SQTIHQWPATLVQPVGSPLSLECTVEGTSNPNLYWYRQAAGRGLQLLFYSVGIGQISSEVPQNLSASRPQDRQFILSSKKLLLSDSGFYLCAWNGRGQETQYFGPGTRLLVL.